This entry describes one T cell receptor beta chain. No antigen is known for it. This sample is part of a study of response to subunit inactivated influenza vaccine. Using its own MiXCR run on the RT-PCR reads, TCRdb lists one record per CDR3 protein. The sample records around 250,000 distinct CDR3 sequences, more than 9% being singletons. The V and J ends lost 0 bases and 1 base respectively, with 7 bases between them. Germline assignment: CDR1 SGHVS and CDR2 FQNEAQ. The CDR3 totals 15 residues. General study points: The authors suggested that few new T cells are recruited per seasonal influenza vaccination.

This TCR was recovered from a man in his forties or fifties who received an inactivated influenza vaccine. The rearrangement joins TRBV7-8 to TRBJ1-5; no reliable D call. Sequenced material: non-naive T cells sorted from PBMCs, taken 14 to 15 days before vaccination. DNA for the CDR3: TGTGCCAGCAGCTTAGCATTGGGCAGCAATCAGCCCCAGCATTTT. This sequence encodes CASSLALGSNQPQHF.